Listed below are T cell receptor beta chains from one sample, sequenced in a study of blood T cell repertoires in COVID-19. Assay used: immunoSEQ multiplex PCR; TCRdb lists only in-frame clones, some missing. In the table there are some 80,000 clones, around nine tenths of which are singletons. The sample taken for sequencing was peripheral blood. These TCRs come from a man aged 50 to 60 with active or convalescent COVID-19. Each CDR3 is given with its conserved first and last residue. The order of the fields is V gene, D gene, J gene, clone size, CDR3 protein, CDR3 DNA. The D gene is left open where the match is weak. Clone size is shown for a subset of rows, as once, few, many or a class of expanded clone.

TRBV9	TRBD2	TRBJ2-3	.	CASSVATSGGVRTDTQYF	TGTGCCAGCAGCGTAGCGACTAGCGGGGGGGTCCGCACAGATACGCAGTATTTT
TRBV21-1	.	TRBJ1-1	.	CASSKRRSTEAFF	TGTGCCAGCAGCAAGAGGCGGAGCACTGAAGCTTTCTTT
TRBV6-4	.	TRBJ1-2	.	CASSGLRGKHGYTF	TGTGCCAGCAGTGGGCTGAGGGGGAAGCATGGCTACACCTTC
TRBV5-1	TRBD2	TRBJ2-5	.	CASSLAGGQETQYF	TGCGCCAGCAGCTTGGCGGGGGGCCAAGAGACCCAGTACTTC
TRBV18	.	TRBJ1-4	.	CASSLEPSNEKLFF	TGTGCCAGCTCACTGGAGCCATCTAATGAAAAACTGTTTTTT
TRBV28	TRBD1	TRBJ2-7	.	CASSLGQSSYEQYF	TGTGCCAGCAGTCTGGGACAGTCTTCCTACGAGCAGTACTTC
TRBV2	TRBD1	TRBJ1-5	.	CASSPGTGNQPQHF	TGTGCCAGCAGTCCCGGGACAGGTAATCAGCCCCAGCATTTT
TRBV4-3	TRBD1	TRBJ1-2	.	CASSQQSGQGISGYTF	TGCGCCAGCAGCCAGCAGTCGGGACAGGGGATTTCTGGCTACACCTTC
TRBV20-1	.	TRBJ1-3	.	CSASGGTGNTIYF	TGCAGTGCTAGTGGGGGCACTGGAAACACCATATATTTT
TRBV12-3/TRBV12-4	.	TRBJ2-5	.	CASALGRQETQYF	TGTGCCAGCGCCCTGGGCAGACAAGAGACCCAGTACTTC
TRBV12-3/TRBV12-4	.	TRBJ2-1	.	CAGRVSGSDEQFF	TGTGCCGGGCGGGTCTCGGGGTCCGATGAGCAGTTCTTC
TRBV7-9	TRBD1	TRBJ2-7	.	CASSWDSSYEQYF	TGTGCCAGCAGCTGGGACAGCAGCTACGAGCAGTACTTC
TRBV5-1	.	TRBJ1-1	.	CASSLEGNRAFF	TGCGCCAGCAGCTTGGAGGGGAATAGGGCTTTCTTT
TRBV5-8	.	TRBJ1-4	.	CASSSFPEKLFF	TGTGCCAGCAGCTCTTTTCCTGAAAAACTGTTTTTT
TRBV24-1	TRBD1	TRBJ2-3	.	CATRGTGGTDTQYF	TGTGCCACCCGTGGTACAGGGGGCACAGATACGCAGTATTTT
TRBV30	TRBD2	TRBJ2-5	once	CAWSQLAGFQETQYF	TGTGCCTGGAGTCAACTAGCGGGCTTCCAAGAGACCCAGTACTTC
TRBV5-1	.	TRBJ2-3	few	CASSSSQGSDTQYF	TGCGCCAGCAGCTCAAGTCAGGGATCAGATACGCAGTATTTT
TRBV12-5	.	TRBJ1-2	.	CASGLPNYGYTF	TGTGCTAGTGGTTTGCCAAACTATGGCTACACCTTC
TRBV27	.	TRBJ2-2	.	CASKGFGELFF	TGTGCCAGTAAGGGGTTTGGGGAGCTGTTTTTT
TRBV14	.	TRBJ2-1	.	CASSPGLTIGEQFF	TGTGCCAGCAGTCCAGGACTAACAATCGGTGAGCAGTTCTTC
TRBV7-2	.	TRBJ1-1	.	CASSLIMNTEAFF	TGTGCCAGCAGCTTAATCATGAACACTGAAGCTTTCTTT
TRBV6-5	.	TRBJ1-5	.	CASSEAGYQPQHF	TGTGCCAGCAGCGAGGCGGGTTATCAGCCCCAGCATTTT
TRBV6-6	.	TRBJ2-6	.	CASLGTGANVLTF	TGTGCCAGCTTAGGGACAGGGGCCAACGTCCTGACTTTC
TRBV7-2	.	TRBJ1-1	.	CASSSQHGNTEAFF	TGTGCCAGCAGCTCACAACATGGGAACACTGAAGCTTTCTTT
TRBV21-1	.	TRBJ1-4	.	CASSKKGGQGRLREKLFF	TGTGCCAGCAGCAAAAAAGGGGGCCAGGGGCGGTTAAGGGAAAAACTGTTTTTT
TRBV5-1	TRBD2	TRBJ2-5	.	CASSSLADQETQYF	TGCGCCAGCAGCTCACTAGCGGATCAAGAGACCCAGTACTTC
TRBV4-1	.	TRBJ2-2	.	CASSQLGLGNTGELFF	TGCGCCAGCAGCCAACTCGGACTGGGGAACACCGGGGAGCTGTTTTTT
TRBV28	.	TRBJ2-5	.	CASSLDWKETQYF	TGTGCCAGCAGTCTCGACTGGAAAGAGACCCAGTACTTC
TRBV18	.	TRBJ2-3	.	CASSPERVSDTQYF	TGTGCCAGCTCCCCGGAGAGGGTCTCAGATACGCAGTATTTT